This entry lists 22 T cell receptor beta chains sequenced from one sample in a study of molecular identifiers for immune sequencing clone quantification listed by TCRdb under 2018. The library was built by means of PCR. The run used an Illumina HiSeq 4000. TCRdb reran the public reads through fastp at Q25 and MiXCR, keeping productive beta chains. Each entry is one CDR3 protein sequence, shown with its most common DNA and genes. Within this sample are over 600,000 distinct CDR3 sequences, with 15% to 20% of them counted one time only. 0.85% of the sample rests with the top ten. Sequencing was done on a sample of naive CD8+ T cells from blood, with Jurkat cell RNA spiked in. Sample cell subset or site, as interpreted from the label and publication: FACS-sorted CD8+CD4-CCR7+CD45RA+ naive T cells. The receptors stem from a human donor in good health. Some libraries in this study had Jurkat cell RNA spiked in.

This clonotype has ten or more counts. The V gene is TRBV7-2, the J gene TRBJ2-3, with 7 bases identical to TRBD1. The length of the CDR3 is 17 residues. Germline V gene lookup returns CDR1 SGHTA and CDR2 FQGNSA. The ends lost 1 base at V and 0 bases at J; junction bases unmatched: 7. The CDR3 loop is CASSLVGQASSTDTQYF. The CDR3 DNA reads as TGTGCCAGCAGCTTAGTAGGACAGGCCTCTAGCACAGATACGCAGTATTTT.

This clonotype has at least ten counts. The J gene is TRBJ2-1, the V gene TRBV7-2; possible D gene TRBD2, 6 bases. The CDR3 loop spans 16 amino acids. Germline V CDR1 and CDR2: SGHTA, FQGNSA. Trimming took off 2 bases at V and 3 bases at J, with 14 bases between the two ends. CDR3 bases: TGTGCCAGCAGCTTATTGTACGGGAGCCTCTACAATGAGCAGTTCTTC. Its protein is CASSLLYGSLYNEQFF.

On this clonotype itself: A read error may explain this, as a much larger clone is one base away. The CDR3 coding sequence is TGCAGTGCTAGTGGCCCCGAGGGAAGCGATCAGCCCCAGCATTTT. Translating gives CSASGPEGSDQPQHF. The chain recombines TRBV20-1 with TRBJ1-5; D is uncertain. The V end was cut by 3 bases, the J end by 5 bases, with 17 bases between. The CDR3 runs to 15 residues. Germline CDR1 DFQATT, CDR2 SNEGSKA (reference sequence).

This clonotype has more than one count but fewer than ten. The chain has TRBV5-1 and TRBJ1-3; 7 bases line up with TRBD1. The ends lost 1 base at V and 0 bases at J; junction bases unmatched: 4. The CDR3 length is 16 residues. The germline gives CDR1 SGHRS, CDR2 YFSETQ. The CDR3 nucleotides read TGCGCCAGCAGCTTGACAGGGGCGTTCTCTGGAAACACCATATATTTT. It codes for CASSLTGAFSGNTIYF.

There are many counts of this clonotype. The V and J genes are TRBV6-2 or TRBV6-3 and TRBJ2-7; D is uncertain. Germline assignment: CDR1 MNHEY and CDR2 SVGEGT. V was shortened by 0 bases and J by 2 bases, with 11 bases between the two germline ends. There are 15 residues in the CDR3. CDR3 sequence reads: CASSYSKGSTYEQYF. DNA for the CDR3: TGTGCCAGCAGTTACTCGAAGGGCTCAACCTACGAGCAGTACTTC.

This clonotype came up many times. CDR3 sequence: CASSPRPGTANTGELFF. Here the CDR3 DNA reads TGTGCCAGCAGCCCCCGCCCAGGGACAGCAAACACCGGGGAGCTGTTTTTT. The chain has TRBV14 and TRBJ2-2, with TRBD1 matching over 7 bases. CDR1 and CDR2 (germline): SGHDN, FVKESK. The V gene end was trimmed by 4 bases and the J gene end by 2 bases; junction bases not matched to a gene: 10. This CDR3 is 17 amino acids long.

As DNA, the CDR3 is TGTGCCAGCAGCCGCCTATACCGCGAGAATAGCAATCAGCCCCAGCATTTT. This gives the protein CASSRLYRENSNQPQHF. This chain connects TRBV12-3 or TRBV12-4 to TRBJ1-5; no clear D. The CDR3 has 17 residues. V shed 6 bases and J shed 0 bases, with 18 bases lying between them.

This clonotype came up many times. This rearrangement joins TRBV20-1 to TRBJ2-5; TRBD2 might be the D (6 bases). V lost 0 bases to trimming and J lost 1 base, with 9 bases between them. Germline values: CDR1 DFQATT, CDR2 SNEGSKA (reference sequence). This CDR3 comprises 14 residues. The CDR3 DNA sequence: TGCAGTGCTAGAGATCTTAGCGGCCAAGAGACCCAGTACTTC. Amino acid sequence: CSARDLSGQETQYF.

The chain employs TRBV13 and TRBJ2-7, with 14 nucleotides matching TRBD2. This CDR3 is built from 16 residues. In germline, CDR1 is PRHDT, CDR2 FYEKMQ (reference sequence). V shed 5 bases, J shed 4 bases, and the junction held 7 bases outside the gene matches. Here the CDR3 reads CASSMETSGRGYEQYF. The DNA for the CDR3 is TGTGCCAGCAGCATGGAGACTAGCGGGAGGGGATACGAGCAGTACTTC.

This clonotype was observed many times. The V gene is TRBV7-9, the J gene TRBJ1-1, with D perhaps matching TRBD1 (5 bases). Germline CDR1 reads SEHNR; CDR2 reads FQNEAQ (reference sequence). The ends were cut back, 6 bases at V and 0 bases at J, with 20 bases in the middle. The CDR3 is made up of 17 amino acids. The CDR3 coding sequence is TGTGCCAGCAGTAGCCCGGTTGAGGGACTAATGAACACTGAAGCTTTCTTT. It is translated as CASSSPVEGLMNTEAFF.

About this clonotype itself: This CDR3 is missing its conserved last phenylalanine or tryptophan, likely due to a read error. The CDR3 loop reads CSAKRGLAGEISEQFI. The CDR3 DNA follows: TGCAGTGCTAAAAGGGGACTAGCGGGAGAAATCAGTGAGCAGTTCATC. V usage is TRBV20-1 and J usage is TRBJ2-1, with 14 bases matching TRBD2. Trimming took 4 bases from V and 9 from J; bases not matched to a gene: 11. Per the germline V gene, CDR1 is DFQATT and CDR2 is SNEGSKA (reference sequence). The CDR3 spans 16 residues.

This clonotype came up many times. The gene calls are TRBV6-2 or TRBV6-3 and TRBJ2-5; D may be TRBD1 (6 bases). The CDR3 consists of 14 residues. Per germline, CDR1 MNHEY and CDR2 SVGEGT. Trimming removed 6 bases from V and 5 bases from J, with 16 bases in between. The CDR3 region is CASSLGGFGETQYF. CDR3 DNA: TGTGCCAGCAGCCTAGGGGGATTCGGTGAGACCCAGTACTTC.

This clonotype occurred many times. This chain uses TRBV29-1 with TRBJ2-7; unclear D gene. Per the germline V gene, CDR1 is SQVTM and CDR2 is ANQGSEA. The CDR3 length is 14 residues. Trimming shortened V by 3 bases and J by 2 bases, and 14 bases separated the two germline ends. The CDR3 is CSVEPKGRPYEQYF. For the CDR3, the DNA is TGCAGCGTTGAGCCAAAGGGCCGACCCTACGAGCAGTACTTC.

The V call is TRBV4-1, the J call TRBJ2-3, with D unclear. This CDR3 has 17 amino acids. The germline V gene has CDR1 MGHRA and CDR2 YSYEKL. The ends were cut back, 0 bases at V and 2 bases at J, with 15 bases in the middle. CDR3: CASSQEKLDAYTDTQYF. The CDR3 DNA reads TGCGCCAGCAGCCAAGAGAAGTTGGACGCCTACACAGATACGCAGTATTTT.

This clonotype was counted many times. The V and J genes are TRBV19 and TRBJ2-3; D not certain. V was shortened by 3 bases and J by 2 bases, with 9 bases between the two germline ends. The CDR3 loop spans 14 amino acids. CDR1 and CDR2 from the germline V gene are LNHDA and SQIVND (reference sequence). This chain's CDR3 is CASSIIQSTDTQYF. The DNA for the CDR3 is TGTGCCAGTAGTATCATCCAGTCCACAGATACGCAGTATTTT.

Only one count was recorded for this clonotype. The V gene is TRBV19, the J gene TRBJ1-5; 10 positions agree with TRBD1. CDR1 is LNHDA, CDR2 SQIVND, per germline (reference sequence). The CDR3 runs to 13 residues. V gave up 7 bases and J gave up 16 bases; unmatched junction bases: 13. The CDR3 region is CASTYDRGQPRHF. The CDR3 nucleotides are TGTGCCAGTACCTACGACAGGGGGCAGCCCCGTCATTTT.

There are a few counts of this clonotype. The rearrangement joins TRBV27 to TRBJ2-7, with D maybe TRBD2 (5 bases). CDR3 size: 15 residues. Per germline, CDR1 MNHEY and CDR2 SMNVEV (reference sequence). Trimming pared 5 bases from V and 4 bases from J, leaving 18 bases between. In DNA form, the CDR3 reads TGTGCCAGCAGTCCGTCGGGGTTCGGGTTATACGAGCAGTACTTC. Translated, it gives CASSPSGFGLYEQYF.

This clonotype is a singleton in its sample. A much larger clone lies one base from this, so it may be a read error. The chain links TRBV6-5 to TRBJ2-1; 10 bases align to TRBD2. CDR1 MNHEY and CDR2 SVGAGI come from the germline V gene. The length of the CDR3 is 16 residues. V trimming: 3 bases; J trimming: 3 bases; junction bases outside the gene matches: 5. The CDR3 coding sequence is TGTGCCAGCAGTTATGGGGCTAGCGGGAGCTACAATGAGCAGTTCTTC. Residues: CASSYGASGSYNEQFF.

This clonotype was seen repeatedly, ten times or more. This chain joins TRBV7-2 and TRBJ2-1, with D possibly being TRBD1 (6 bases). V was trimmed by 0 bases and J by 4 bases, leaving 10 bases between them. Germline V gene lookup returns CDR1 SGHTA and CDR2 FQGNSA. The CDR3 has 15 amino acids. The CDR3 DNA reads TGTGCCAGCAGCTTAGCAGGGGGAATATACAATGAGCAGTTCTTC. Translated: CASSLAGGIYNEQFF.

This clonotype has a count of ten or more. This chain uses TRBV12-3 or TRBV12-4 with TRBJ2-2; 8 bases agree with TRBD2. This CDR3 is 16 amino acids long. Trimming cost V 5 bases and J 4 bases; bases outside gene matches: 9. For the CDR3, the DNA is TGTGCCAGCAGTCCGGTCGGCCTAGCGGGCACCGGGGAGCTGTTTTTT. Its translation: CASSPVGLAGTGELFF.

This clonotype came up many times. The chain employs TRBV30 and TRBJ2-3, with D unresolved. CDR1 GTSNPN and CDR2 SVGIG come from the germline V gene (reference sequence). Between the trimmed V and J ends, which lost 2 bases and 2 bases, there was a span of 11 bases. The CDR3 spans 14 residues. Here the CDR3 DNA reads TGTGCCTGGAGTAGTAGCTCCATCACAGATACGCAGTATTTT. Protein sequence: CAWSSSSITDTQYF.

This clonotype was detected many times. The chain is built from TRBV5-1 and TRBJ2-5, with 9 bases lining up with TRBD2. The CDR3 loop spans 15 amino acids. V dropped 4 bases and J dropped 2; count of bases not matched to a gene: 6. Per germline, CDR1 SGHRS and CDR2 YFSETQ. CDR3 DNA sequence: TGCGCCAGCAGCCATCCGACTAGCGGACAAGAGACCCAGTACTTC. As protein: CASSHPTSGQETQYF.